The rows below give T cell receptor beta chains drawn from one sample of a study of T cells after yellow fever vaccination. Using its own MiXCR run on the 5' RACE reads, TCRdb lists one record per CDR3 protein. In the table there are hundreds of thousands of distinct CDR3 sequences, roughly 14% of which are singletons. The source was PBMCs, collected on the day of the yellow fever booster vaccination. All receptors come from a man under 40 who received the YFV17D yellow fever vaccine. The CDR3 runs from the conserved cysteine through the conserved F or W. Fields, in order: J gene, V gene, CDR3 protein.

j_call: TRBJ2-7
v_call: TRBV28
cdr3_aa: CASLSGIGEQYF

j_call: TRBJ2-4
v_call: TRBV5-6
cdr3_aa: CASSSGSIQYF

j_call: TRBJ2-1
v_call: TRBV5-5
cdr3_aa: CASSLTGGFSYNEQFF

j_call: TRBJ2-3
v_call: TRBV5-6
cdr3_aa: CASSTGTSGLDTQYF

j_call: TRBJ2-1
v_call: TRBV12-3/TRBV12-4
cdr3_aa: CASSLEGRNNEQFF

j_call: TRBJ2-7
v_call: TRBV7-2
cdr3_aa: CASSPVREPAYEQYF

j_call: TRBJ2-2
v_call: TRBV12-3/TRBV12-4
cdr3_aa: CASRDRVTGELFF

j_call: TRBJ2-3
v_call: TRBV6-2/TRBV6-3
cdr3_aa: CASNIGTSGGDSTDTQYF

j_call: TRBJ2-7
v_call: TRBV3-1
cdr3_aa: CASSPTTGGGYEQYF

j_call: TRBJ2-7
v_call: TRBV15
cdr3_aa: CATTAGDIYEQYF

j_call: TRBJ2-7
v_call: TRBV20-1
cdr3_aa: CSARGRTSYEQYF

j_call: TRBJ1-2
v_call: TRBV25-1
cdr3_aa: CASSESGVANYGYTF

j_call: TRBJ2-2
v_call: TRBV23-1
cdr3_aa: CASTKDVRQENTGELFF

j_call: TRBJ2-3
v_call: TRBV3-1
cdr3_aa: CASSQAPVSTDTQYF

j_call: TRBJ1-5
v_call: TRBV28
cdr3_aa: CASSSPGTGGQPQHF

j_call: TRBJ1-1
v_call: TRBV30
cdr3_aa: CAWRDTNTEAFF

j_call: TRBJ2-2
v_call: TRBV24-1
cdr3_aa: CATSSTNTGELFF

j_call: TRBJ1-2
v_call: TRBV29-1
cdr3_aa: CSVEEPPYTGAGGYTF

j_call: TRBJ1-5
v_call: TRBV20-1
cdr3_aa: CSARGGGQGSSPQHF

j_call: TRBJ2-1
v_call: TRBV5-1
cdr3_aa: CASSLVAAGGRYNEQFF

j_call: TRBJ1-5
v_call: TRBV7-2
cdr3_aa: CASSQRRDQPQHF

j_call: TRBJ1-2
v_call: TRBV20-1
cdr3_aa: CSASVRVSTIRHGYTF

j_call: TRBJ2-1
v_call: TRBV7-2
cdr3_aa: CASSSPSGNHNEQFF

j_call: TRBJ2-7
v_call: TRBV20-1
cdr3_aa: CSATDRPGYEQYF

j_call: TRBJ2-3
v_call: TRBV19
cdr3_aa: CASRGREGRLGTDTQYF

j_call: TRBJ2-1
v_call: TRBV7-3
cdr3_aa: CASSYTGASYNEQFF

j_call: TRBJ1-1
v_call: TRBV6-5
cdr3_aa: CASSYSTPGQNTEAFF

j_call: TRBJ2-3
v_call: TRBV5-1
cdr3_aa: CASSETGVSADTQYF

j_call: TRBJ2-7
v_call: TRBV5-4
cdr3_aa: CASSGREGREQYF

j_call: TRBJ2-1
v_call: TRBV20-1
cdr3_aa: CSASLSYNEQFF

j_call: TRBJ2-7
v_call: TRBV20-1
cdr3_aa: CSAGTADSEQYF

j_call: TRBJ2-5
v_call: TRBV3-1
cdr3_aa: CASSQGPKDTGETQYF

j_call: TRBJ2-7
v_call: TRBV4-2
cdr3_aa: CASSPSAGGRYEQYF

j_call: TRBJ2-4
v_call: TRBV20-1
cdr3_aa: CSAVLKGAKNIQYF

j_call: TRBJ2-5
v_call: TRBV11-3
cdr3_aa: CASSQTSGIEQETQYF

j_call: TRBJ2-7
v_call: TRBV20-1
cdr3_aa: CSARGTGGYEQYF

j_call: TRBJ2-1
v_call: TRBV15
cdr3_aa: CSTSRDRPAGGTNEQFF

j_call: TRBJ2-5
v_call: TRBV29-1
cdr3_aa: CSVGQGNGETQYF

j_call: TRBJ1-4
v_call: TRBV12-3/TRBV12-4
cdr3_aa: CASSPGQGGEKLFF

j_call: TRBJ1-2
v_call: TRBV20-1
cdr3_aa: CSARLLNRNINYGYTF

j_call: TRBJ2-5
v_call: TRBV20-1
cdr3_aa: CSARRTSGSVETQYF

j_call: TRBJ1-3
v_call: TRBV6-5
cdr3_aa: CASSRGEGNTIYF

j_call: TRBJ2-1
v_call: TRBV5-5
cdr3_aa: CASGLGDYSYNEQFF

j_call: TRBJ2-3
v_call: TRBV12-3/TRBV12-4
cdr3_aa: CASSLQGVATDTQYF

j_call: TRBJ2-6
v_call: TRBV11-2
cdr3_aa: CASSLPGLPGANVLTF

j_call: TRBJ2-3
v_call: TRBV5-5
cdr3_aa: CASSLRYLFTDTQYF

j_call: TRBJ2-7
v_call: TRBV7-2
cdr3_aa: CASAVGGVSYEQYF

j_call: TRBJ2-2
v_call: TRBV21-1
cdr3_aa: CASSKQGAGQITGELFF

j_call: TRBJ2-3
v_call: TRBV4-1
cdr3_aa: CASSEGERGTDTQYF

j_call: TRBJ2-3
v_call: TRBV20-1
cdr3_aa: CSARRAGSGSTDTQYF

j_call: TRBJ1-1
v_call: TRBV12-3/TRBV12-4
cdr3_aa: CASSLEITEAFF

j_call: TRBJ2-7
v_call: TRBV7-2
cdr3_aa: CASSLLPPYEQYF